A single sample gave rise to the 16 T cell receptor beta chains below, sequenced in a study of T cells after yellow fever vaccination. TCRdb reprocessed the 5' RACE reads with MiXCR, giving one entry per CDR3 protein. Of roughly 310,000 distinct CDR3 sequences in the sample, 8.7% were seen once. This specimen consisted of PBMCs, obtained on the day of the first yellow fever vaccination. The receptors shown here come from a man aged 18 to 29 who received the YFV17D yellow fever vaccine.

This clonotype was detected a few times. The chain employs TRBV20-1 and TRBJ1-1; D remains unclear. CDR1 is DFQATT, CDR2 SNEGSKA, per germline (reference sequence). The CDR3 is made up of 15 amino acids. V shed 1 base and J shed 1 base, with 13 bases lying between them. In DNA, the CDR3 is TGCAGTGCTAGAGGTCGGGAGAGAAGGAACACTGAAGCTTTCTTT. Protein: CSARGRERRNTEAFF.

In its sample, this clonotype was seen a few times. The V and J genes are TRBV5-1 and TRBJ2-3; no clear D gene. Germline V gives CDR1 SGHRS, CDR2 YFSETQ. This CDR3 region has 12 residues. Trimming took 4 bases from V and 5 from J, leaving 8 bases between them. The CDR3 reads CASSELGDTQYF. In nucleotides, the CDR3 is TGCGCCAGCAGCGAGCTTGGAGATACGCAGTATTTT.

A few counts support this clonotype. The chain employs TRBV20-1 and TRBJ1-2, with D uncertain. Trimming removed 7 bases at V and 7 bases at J, with 16 bases between. CDR3 size: 12 residues. Germline V CDR1 and CDR2: DFQATT, SNEGSKA (reference sequence). The CDR3 sequence is CSVGKGNGGYTF. CDR3 nucleotide sequence: TGCAGTGTCGGGAAGGGAAATGGTGGCTACACCTTC.

This chain joins TRBV18 and TRBJ2-1, with 9 bases matching TRBD1. Germline V gives CDR1 KGHSH, CDR2 LQKENI. The CDR3 loop spans 13 amino acids. The junction had 4 bases not matched to a gene; V was cut back by 6 bases and J by 7 bases. The CDR3 DNA sequence: TGTGCCAGCTCTCCCGGGACAGGGAATGAGCAGTTCTTC. Protein: CASSPGTGNEQFF.

The table lists this clonotype with many counts. The chain employs TRBV6-5 and TRBJ1-1; D is possibly TRBD1 (6 bases). Germline CDR1 and CDR2: MNHEY and SVGAGI. This CDR3 contains 13 residues. Trimming pared 2 bases from V and 3 bases from J, leaving 7 bases between. This CDR3 is CASSYRGDTEAFF. CDR3 sequence (DNA): TGTGCCAGCAGTTACAGGGGGGACACTGAAGCTTTCTTT.

The chain has TRBV6-1 and TRBJ1-1; D remains unclear. The ends were cut back, 5 bases at V and 3 bases at J, with 16 bases in the middle. The CDR3 loop spans 15 amino acids. CDR1 is MNHNS, CDR2 SASEGT, per germline. In DNA, the CDR3 is TGTGCCAGCAGTACGCCAGACATGGGTGACACTGAAGCTTTCTTT. Translating it yields CASSTPDMGDTEAFF.

This clonotype was seen only a few times. The J gene is TRBJ1-1, the V gene TRBV7-9; perhaps TRBD1 as D (5 bases). CDR3 length: 14 amino acids. The V and J ends lost 7 bases and 0 bases respectively, with 12 bases between them. Germline lookup yields CDR1 SEHNR and CDR2 FQNEAQ (reference sequence). CDR3 nucleotide sequence: TGTGCCAGCACCATACAGGCCATGAACACTGAAGCTTTCTTT. Amino acid sequence: CASTIQAMNTEAFF.

V usage is TRBV12-3 or TRBV12-4 and J usage is TRBJ1-5, with D perhaps TRBD1 (5 bases). Trimming removed 8 bases from V and 0 bases from J, with 17 bases in between. The CDR3 length is 16 residues. CDR3 region: CASGSLQVNSNQPQHF. CDR3 bases: TGTGCCAGCGGATCTTTACAGGTGAATAGCAATCAGCCCCAGCATTTT.

V gene TRBV3-1 combines with J gene TRBJ2-5; D call uncertain. Looked up from germline, CDR1 is LGHDT and CDR2 is YNNKEL (reference sequence). There are 13 residues in the CDR3. The V end lost 1 base, the J end lost 5 bases, and 8 bases lay between the germline ends. CDR3 protein: CASSQGSWETQYF. DNA of the CDR3: TGTGCCAGCAGCCAAGGGAGTTGGGAGACCCAGTACTTC.

The chain's CDR3 is CASSRDVGDYEQYF. The DNA for the CDR3 is TGCGCCAGCAGCCGGGACGTCGGGGACTACGAGCAGTACTTC. V gene TRBV4-1 combines with J gene TRBJ2-7; the D gene could be TRBD1 or TRBD2 (5 bases each). Germline values: CDR1 MGHRA, CDR2 YSYEKL. V lost 4 bases and J 3 bases, leaving 13 bases between the germline ends. CDR3 length: 14 residues.

The rearrangement joins TRBV6-2 or TRBV6-3 to TRBJ2-5; TRBD2 aligns across 13 bases. Germline V lookup: CDR1 MNHEY, CDR2 SVGEGT. The CDR3 contains 16 residues. V shed 6 bases, J shed 4 bases, and the junction held 8 bases outside the gene matches. The CDR3 nucleotides read TGTGCCAGCAGGAGGACTAGCGGGGGCCTCGTAGAGACCCAGTACTTC. As protein: CASRRTSGGLVETQYF.

This clonotype was observed many times. V is TRBV4-3 and J is TRBJ1-1; D gene unclear. Trimming removed 0 bases at V and 3 bases at J, with 8 bases between. Germline values: CDR1 LGHNA, CDR2 YSLEER. The CDR3 length is 14 residues. The CDR3 bases are TGCGCCAGCAGCCAAGAGAACTCGTACACTGAAGCTTTCTTT. Protein product: CASSQENSYTEAFF.

The chain recombines TRBV7-6 with TRBJ2-7; D perhaps matches TRBD2 (5 bases). V shed 4 bases and J shed 3 bases, with 19 bases lying between them. The CDR3 loop spans 16 amino acids. Germline CDR1 is SGHVS and CDR2 is FNYEAQ. For the CDR3, the DNA is TGTGCCAGCAGCTCTCGTTACACGGCCCGGGGCTACGAGCAGTACTTC. Encoded protein: CASSSRYTARGYEQYF.

This sequence joins TRBV6-4 and TRBJ2-2; maybe TRBD1 (6 bases). The V end was cut by 9 bases, the J end by 5 bases, with 16 bases between. CDR3 size: 14 residues. Looked up from germline, CDR1 is MRHNA and CDR2 is SNTAGT. CDR3 bases: TGTGCCAGGAGAACAGGGAAGGTGACCGGGGAGCTGTTTTTT. Its protein is CARRTGKVTGELFF.

This clonotype has just a few counts. The chain uses TRBV20-1 and TRBJ1-2; 8 bases align to TRBD1. The CDR3 sequence is 13 residues long. V lost 6 bases and J lost 8; bases outside the gene matches: 11. CDR1 and CDR2 (germline): DFQATT, SNEGSKA (reference sequence). This CDR3 is CSAYTQGARGYTF. For the CDR3, the DNA is TGCAGTGCCTATACTCAGGGGGCACGAGGCTACACCTTC.

This clonotype was picked up a small number of times. The rearrangement joins TRBV25-1 to TRBJ1-1; a weak D match, TRBD1 (5 bases). V dropped 1 base and J dropped 4 bases, with 10 bases sitting between them. Germline V gives CDR1 MGHDK, CDR2 SYGVNS. The length of the CDR3 is 14 residues. CDR3 amino acids: CASSEWGGGTEAFF. CDR3 nucleotide sequence: TGTGCCAGCAGTGAATGGGGGGGAGGCACTGAAGCTTTCTTT.